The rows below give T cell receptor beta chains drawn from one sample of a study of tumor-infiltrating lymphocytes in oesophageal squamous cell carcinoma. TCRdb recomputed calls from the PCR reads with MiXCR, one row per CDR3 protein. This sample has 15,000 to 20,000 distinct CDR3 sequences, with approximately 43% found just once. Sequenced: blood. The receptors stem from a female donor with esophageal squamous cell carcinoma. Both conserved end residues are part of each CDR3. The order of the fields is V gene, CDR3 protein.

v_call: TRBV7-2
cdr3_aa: CASSRDRVGETQYF

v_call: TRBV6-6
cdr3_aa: CASSYGQGGGEQFF

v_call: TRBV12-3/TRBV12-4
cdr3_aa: CASSLRAGRVGEQYF

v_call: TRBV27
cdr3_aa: CASSFQGRYNEQYF

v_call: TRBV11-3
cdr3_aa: CASSLSFQGYEQYF

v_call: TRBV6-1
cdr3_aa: CASSVQGGTQYF

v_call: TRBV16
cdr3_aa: CASSQWQGSYEQYF

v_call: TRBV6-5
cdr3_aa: CASSYSGRAGANVLTF

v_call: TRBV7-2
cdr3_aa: CASSSGLAGASISYEQYF

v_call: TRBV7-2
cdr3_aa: CASSAQGIKEKLFF

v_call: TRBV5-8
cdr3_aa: CASSLGGVVNEQFF

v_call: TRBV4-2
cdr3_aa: CASSQEGHRSTYGYTF

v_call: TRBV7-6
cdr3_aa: CASSFSEDNEQFF

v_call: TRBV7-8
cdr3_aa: CASSALASYNEQYF

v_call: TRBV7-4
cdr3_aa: CASSLASGYGELFF

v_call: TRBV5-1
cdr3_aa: CASSLLENTGELFF

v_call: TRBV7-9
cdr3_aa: CASSLLGGETGELFF

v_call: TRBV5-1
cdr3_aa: CASSPSRTSGSTDTQYF

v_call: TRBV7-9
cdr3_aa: CASSLGDFAYEQYF

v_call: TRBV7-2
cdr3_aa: CASSLSRGGASYNEQFF

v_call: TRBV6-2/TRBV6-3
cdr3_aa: CASSYNRDRVPLNEQFF

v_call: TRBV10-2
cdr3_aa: CASISGLAGGYEQFF

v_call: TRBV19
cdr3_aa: CATRGNSYNEQIF

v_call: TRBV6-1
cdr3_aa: CASGGTGGTSPLHF

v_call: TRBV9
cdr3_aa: CASSVVAQLAGGSNEQFF

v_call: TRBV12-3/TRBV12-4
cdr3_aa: CASSFQGMGEQFF

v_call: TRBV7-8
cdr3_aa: CASSPGPFNVLTF

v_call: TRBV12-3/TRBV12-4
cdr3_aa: CASSFGRMNTEAFF

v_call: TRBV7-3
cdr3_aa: CASSLRRGGLNEQFF

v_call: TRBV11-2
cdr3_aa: CASSLGGSPKQFF

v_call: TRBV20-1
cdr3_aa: CSASRITGGTEAFF

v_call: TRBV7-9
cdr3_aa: CASSLGLHPTDTQYF

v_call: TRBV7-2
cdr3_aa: CASSLYHRGDEQFF

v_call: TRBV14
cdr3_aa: CASSPRQGLNNEQFF

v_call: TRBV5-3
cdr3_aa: CASSSTSWRLGEQYF

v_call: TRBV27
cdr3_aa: CASSLTGQGRNGYTF

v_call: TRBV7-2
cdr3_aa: CASSLLGASTDTQYF

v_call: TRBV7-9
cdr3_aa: CASSLPRQVYEQYF

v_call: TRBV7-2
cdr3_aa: CASSLVSGSGNEQFF

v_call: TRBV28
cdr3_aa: CASSLAGDVVAFF

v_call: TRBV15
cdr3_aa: CATSRDVGGQGDEQYF

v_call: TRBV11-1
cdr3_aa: CASSFRRVGGRAGEQYF

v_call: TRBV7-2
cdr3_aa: CASSLIPGQGYEQYF

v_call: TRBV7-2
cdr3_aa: CASSSGRRNTIYF

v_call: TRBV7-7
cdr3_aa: CASSPILDGYEQYF

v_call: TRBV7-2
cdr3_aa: CASSFHSMRTATFKETQYF

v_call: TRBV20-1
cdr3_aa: CSASSGQQETQYF

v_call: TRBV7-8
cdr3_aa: CASSLSGAGLSYEQYF

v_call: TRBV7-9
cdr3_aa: CASSLPGNEQFF

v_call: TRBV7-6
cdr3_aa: CASSFAFSSTDTQYF

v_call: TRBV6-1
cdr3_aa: CASSSPVTDTQYF

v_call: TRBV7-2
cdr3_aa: CASSRWTSGNTDTQYF

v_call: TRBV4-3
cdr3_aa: CASSAGTSNYEQYF

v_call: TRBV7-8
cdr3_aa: CASSKQGAGWAQYF

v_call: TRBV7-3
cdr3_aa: CASSLSSGTYYEQYF

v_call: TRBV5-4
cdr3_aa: CASSLIGEQFF

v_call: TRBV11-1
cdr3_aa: CASSTGGRQETQYF

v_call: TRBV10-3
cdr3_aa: CAIRLAGSNYEQYF

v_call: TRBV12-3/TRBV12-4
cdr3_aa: CASSFKVSTDTQYF